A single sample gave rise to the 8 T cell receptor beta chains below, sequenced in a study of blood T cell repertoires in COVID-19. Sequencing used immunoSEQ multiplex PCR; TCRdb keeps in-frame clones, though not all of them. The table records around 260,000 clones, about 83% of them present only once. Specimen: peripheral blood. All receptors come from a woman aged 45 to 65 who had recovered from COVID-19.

The CDR3 reads CASSPGLAGIHEQFF. The CDR3 DNA reads as TGTGCCAGCTCACCTGGCCTAGCGGGAATCCATGAGCAGTTCTTC. The chain carries TRBV18 and TRBJ2-1; 9 bases fit TRBD2. The CDR3 totals 15 residues. V shed 3 bases, J shed 8 bases, and the junction held 8 bases outside the gene matches. The germline V gene has CDR1 KGHSH and CDR2 LQKENI.

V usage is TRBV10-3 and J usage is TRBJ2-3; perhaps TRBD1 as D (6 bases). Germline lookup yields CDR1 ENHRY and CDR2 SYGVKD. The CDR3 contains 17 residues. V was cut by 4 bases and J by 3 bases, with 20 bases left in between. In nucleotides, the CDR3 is TGTGCCATCAGTGGCACCAGACAGGACCGAGGTACAGATACGCAGTATTTT. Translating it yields CAISGTRQDRGTDTQYF.

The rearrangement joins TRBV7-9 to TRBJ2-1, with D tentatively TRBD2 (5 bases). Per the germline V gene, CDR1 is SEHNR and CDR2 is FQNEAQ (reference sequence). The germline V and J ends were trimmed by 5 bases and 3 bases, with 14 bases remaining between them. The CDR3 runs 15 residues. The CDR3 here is CASSPSGSGYNEQFF. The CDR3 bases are TGTGCCAGCAGCCCTTCGGGGAGTGGCTACAATGAGCAGTTCTTC. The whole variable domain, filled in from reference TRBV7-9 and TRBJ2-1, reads DTGVSQNPRHKITKRGQNVTFRCDPISEHNRLYWYRQTLGQGPEFLTYFQNEAQLEKSRLLSDRFSAERPKGSFSTLEIQRTEQGDSAMYLCASSPSGSGYNEQFFGPGTRLTVL.

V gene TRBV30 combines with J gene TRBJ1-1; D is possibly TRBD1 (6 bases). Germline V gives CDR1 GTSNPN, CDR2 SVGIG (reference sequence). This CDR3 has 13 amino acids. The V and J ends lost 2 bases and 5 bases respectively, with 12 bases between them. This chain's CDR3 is CAWSLGARTEAFF. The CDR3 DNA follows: TGTGCCTGGAGTTTGGGGGCTCGGACTGAAGCTTTCTTT.

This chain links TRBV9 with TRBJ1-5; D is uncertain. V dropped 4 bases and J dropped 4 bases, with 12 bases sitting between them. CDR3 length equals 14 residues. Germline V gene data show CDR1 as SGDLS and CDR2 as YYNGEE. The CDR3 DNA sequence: TGTGCCAGCAGCTCAGGTTTAGAGAATCAGCCCCAGCATTTT. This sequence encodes CASSSGLENQPQHF. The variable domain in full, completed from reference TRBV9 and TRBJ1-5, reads DSGVTQTPKHLITATGQRVTLRCSPRSGDLSVYWYQQSLDQGLQFLIQYYNGEERAKGNILERFSAQQFPDLHSELNLSSLELGDSALYFCASSSGLENQPQHFGDGTRLSIL.

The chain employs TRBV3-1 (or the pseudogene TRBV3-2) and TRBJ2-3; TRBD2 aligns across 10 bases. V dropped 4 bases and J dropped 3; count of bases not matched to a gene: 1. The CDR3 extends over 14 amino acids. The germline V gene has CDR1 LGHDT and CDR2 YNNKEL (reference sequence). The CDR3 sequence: CASSPSGSTDTQYF. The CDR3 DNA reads TGTGCCAGCAGCCCTAGCGGGAGTACAGATACGCAGTATTTT.

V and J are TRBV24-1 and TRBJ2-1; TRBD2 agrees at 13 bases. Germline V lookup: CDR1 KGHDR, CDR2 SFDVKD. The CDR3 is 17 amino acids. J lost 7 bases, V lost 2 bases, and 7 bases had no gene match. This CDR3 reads CATSDYRTSGSSNEQFF. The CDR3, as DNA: TGTGCCACCAGTGATTACAGGACTAGCGGGAGCAGTAATGAGCAGTTCTTC.

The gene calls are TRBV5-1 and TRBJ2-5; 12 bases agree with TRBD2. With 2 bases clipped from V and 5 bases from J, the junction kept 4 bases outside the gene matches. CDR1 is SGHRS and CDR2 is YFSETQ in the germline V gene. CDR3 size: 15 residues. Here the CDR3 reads CASSFTGTSGETQYF. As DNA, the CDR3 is TGCGCCAGCAGCTTTACCGGGACTAGCGGGGAGACCCAGTACTTC.